Listed here are 18 T cell receptor beta chains from one sample, sequenced in a study of cytomegalovirus exposure and HLA in healthy donors. This PCR relied on a set of 60 Vbeta primers and 13 Jbeta primers. Assay: immunoSEQ multiplex PCR; the TCRdb copy retains only in-frame clones and omits some. The repertoire consists of 130,000 to 150,000 clones, with around 77% occurring once and the leading ten covering 2.2%. Material: PBMCs. The receptors were sampled from a man aged 25 to 40 in good health and CMV-seronegative.

A few counts support this clone. The gene calls are TRBV6-4 and TRBJ2-2; perhaps TRBD2 as D (5 bases). The CDR3 is made up of 12 amino acids. Per the germline V gene, CDR1 is MRHNA and CDR2 is SNTAGT. V lost 8 bases and J 7 bases, leaving 11 bases between the germline ends. The CDR3 sequence: CASGTGNGELFF. The CDR3 DNA reads TGTGCCAGCGGTACGGGAAACGGGGAGCTGTTTTTT.

A remark on this clone: The conserved phenylalanine or tryptophan normally closing the CDR3 is absent here, so this likely arose from a read error. CDR3 residues: CASSVQGRTDTQYL. CDR3 sequence (DNA): TGTGCCAGCAGTGTACAGGGGAGGACAGATACGCAGTATCTT. V usage is TRBV6-1 and J usage is TRBJ2-3; weak D call: TRBD1 (7 bases). CDR3 length equals 14 residues. Germline V lookup: CDR1 MNHNS, CDR2 SASEGT. The ends were cut back, 4 bases at V and 3 bases at J, with 11 bases in the middle.

This clone was found a few times. The rearrangement links TRBV10-3 to TRBJ1-2, with a weak D call TRBD1 (5 bases). The CDR3 loop spans 16 amino acids. In germline, CDR1 is ENHRY, CDR2 SYGVKD. V lost 2 bases to trimming and J lost 8 bases, with 21 bases between them. DNA of the CDR3: TGTGCCATCAGTGAGCTTCGGGGGACCGTGAGTGGCGGCTACACCTTC. Translated, it gives CAISELRGTVSGGYTF.

This chain links TRBV25-1 with TRBJ2-1; a weak D match, TRBD1 (5 bases). The germline V gene encodes CDR1 MGHDK and CDR2 SYGVNS. The CDR3 covers 17 residues. The V end was cut by 3 bases, the J end by 5 bases, with 20 bases between. The CDR3 is CASSEVLGAGRNNEQFF. The CDR3 DNA reads TGTGCCAGCAGTGAGGTTCTTGGGGCAGGACGAAACAATGAGCAGTTCTTC.

The chain is built from TRBV5-6 and TRBJ2-3; TRBD1 matches 7 bases. This CDR3 region has 15 residues. CDR1 and CDR2 (germline): SGHDT, YYEEEE. The V gene end was trimmed by 1 base and the J gene end by 5 bases; junction bases not matched to a gene: 7. DNA for the CDR3: TGTGCCAGCAGCTTGACCGACAGGGTAAAAGATACGCAGTATTTT. This gives the protein CASSLTDRVKDTQYF.

This chain's CDR3 is CASSVDQGYEQYF. The CDR3 DNA is TGTGCCAGCAGCGTAGATCAGGGATACGAGCAGTACTTC. V usage is TRBV9 and J usage is TRBJ2-7, with D perhaps matching TRBD1 (5 bases). This CDR3 spans 13 amino acids. Germline V gene sequence: CDR1 SGDLS, CDR2 YYNGEE. Between the trimmed V and J ends, which lost 0 bases and 4 bases, there was a span of 8 bases.

The chain uses TRBV28 and TRBJ1-1; possible D gene TRBD1, 5 bases. V lost 7 bases and J lost 5, with 32 bases in between. Germline V gene sequence: CDR1 MDHEN, CDR2 SYDVKM. The CDR3 is made up of 19 amino acids. The CDR3 sequence: CASKSRGVLPWQGGTEAFF. CDR3 bases: TGTGCCAGCAAGAGCCGCGGAGTCCTCCCGTGGCAGGGAGGAACTGAAGCTTTCTTT.

This chain connects TRBV7-7 to TRBJ2-5; TRBD1 aligns across 10 bases. V gave up 1 base and J gave up 5 bases; unmatched junction bases: 7. The CDR3 is 16 amino acids. In germline, CDR1 is SSHAT, CDR2 FNYEAQ (reference sequence). CDR3 in amino acids: CASSLERQGAGETQYF. DNA of the CDR3: TGTGCCAGCAGCTTAGAAAGACAGGGGGCTGGGGAGACCCAGTACTTC.

This chain links TRBV27 with TRBJ2-1; TRBD1 aligns across 10 bases. Germline CDR1 MNHEY, CDR2 SMNVEV (reference sequence). Trimming removed 1 base from V and 9 bases from J; junction bases left unmatched: 6. This CDR3 is built from 15 residues. CDR3: CASSLLGQGRSEQFF. The CDR3 nucleotides read TGTGCCAGCAGTTTATTGGGACAGGGGAGGAGTGAGCAGTTCTTC.

This chain links TRBV10-2 with TRBJ2-7; D possibly corresponds to TRBD1 (7 bases). Germline V lookup: CDR1 WSHSY, CDR2 SAAADI. This CDR3 contains 13 residues. V gave up 7 bases and J gave up 9 bases, with 19 bases separating them. DNA of the CDR3: TGCGCCAGCACCGGACAGGCGCGGGAAAGGCAGTACTTC. Protein: CASTGQARERQYF.

The rearrangement joins TRBV4-1 to TRBJ2-1; D is unresolved. V shed 2 bases and J shed 4 bases, with 18 bases lying between them. In germline, CDR1 is MGHRA, CDR2 YSYEKL. The CDR3 consists of 17 residues. The CDR3 reads CASSQSPRLEPYNEQFF. DNA for the CDR3: TGCGCCAGCAGCCAAAGCCCCCGATTAGAGCCTTACAATGAGCAGTTCTTC.

The rearrangement links TRBV13 to TRBJ2-7, with 9 bases matching TRBD1. CDR1 PRHDT and CDR2 FYEKMQ come from the germline V gene (reference sequence). This CDR3 comprises 15 residues. V gave up 5 bases and J gave up 2 bases; unmatched junction bases: 7. The CDR3 DNA reads TGTGCCAGCAGCGCTGGGGACAGGGCTACCTACGAGCAGTACTTC. It translates to CASSAGDRATYEQYF.

In its sample, this clone was seen a few times. The chain uses TRBV4-1 and TRBJ2-1, with D perhaps matching TRBD1 (5 bases). The CDR3 sequence is 14 residues long. The V and J ends lost 2 bases and 7 bases respectively, with 12 bases between them. Germline V lookup: CDR1 MGHRA, CDR2 YSYEKL. CDR3 sequence (DNA): TGCGCCAGCAGCCAATCCCCAGGGTATAATGAGCAGTTCTTC. Its protein is CASSQSPGYNEQFF.

The chain uses TRBV5-4 and TRBJ2-3; TRBD1 might be the D (5 bases). Germline V gene lookup returns CDR1 SGHNT and CDR2 YYREEE (reference sequence). CDR3 size: 13 residues. The V end lost 5 bases, the J end lost 2 bases, and 9 bases lay between the germline ends. The CDR3 sequence: CASRRGYTDTQYF. In DNA, the CDR3 is TGTGCCAGCAGAAGGGGTTACACAGATACGCAGTATTTT.

This clone has just one count. The chain carries TRBV11-2 and TRBJ1-1; D possibly corresponds to TRBD1 (5 bases). Germline V gene data show CDR1 as SGHAT and CDR2 as FQNNGV. V gave up 4 bases and J gave up 3 bases, with 9 bases separating them. The CDR3 contains 13 residues. In DNA form, the CDR3 reads TGTGCCAGCAGCTCCCAGGGCGACACTGAAGCTTTCTTT. This sequence encodes CASSSQGDTEAFF.

The chain recombines TRBV7-3 with TRBJ2-3, with unresolved D. The CDR3 is made up of 14 amino acids. Per germline, CDR1 SGHTA and CDR2 FQGTGA. V lost 0 bases and J 4 bases, leaving 8 bases between the germline ends. The CDR3 region is CASSLTSPADTQYF. The CDR3 DNA reads as TGTGCCAGCAGCTTAACATCCCCCGCAGATACGCAGTATTTT.

V and J are TRBV29-1 and TRBJ2-2; TRBD1 matches 9 bases. The CDR3 is made up of 17 amino acids. The V gene end was trimmed by 6 bases and the J gene end by 4 bases; junction bases not matched to a gene: 15. In germline, CDR1 is SQVTM, CDR2 ANQGSEA. The CDR3 region has the DNA TGCAGCGTCGCAACCCGCGACAGGGGGTCTAGCACCGGGGAGCTGTTTTTT. This codes for CSVATRDRGSSTGELFF.

The V and J genes are TRBV27 and TRBJ2-7; D is undetermined. Trimming pared 3 bases from V and 6 bases from J, leaving 9 bases between. The CDR3 contains 12 residues. The germline gives CDR1 MNHEY, CDR2 SMNVEV (reference sequence). CDR3: CASSFLSGEQYF. CDR3 in DNA: TGTGCCAGCAGTTTCCTTTCGGGCGAGCAGTACTTC.